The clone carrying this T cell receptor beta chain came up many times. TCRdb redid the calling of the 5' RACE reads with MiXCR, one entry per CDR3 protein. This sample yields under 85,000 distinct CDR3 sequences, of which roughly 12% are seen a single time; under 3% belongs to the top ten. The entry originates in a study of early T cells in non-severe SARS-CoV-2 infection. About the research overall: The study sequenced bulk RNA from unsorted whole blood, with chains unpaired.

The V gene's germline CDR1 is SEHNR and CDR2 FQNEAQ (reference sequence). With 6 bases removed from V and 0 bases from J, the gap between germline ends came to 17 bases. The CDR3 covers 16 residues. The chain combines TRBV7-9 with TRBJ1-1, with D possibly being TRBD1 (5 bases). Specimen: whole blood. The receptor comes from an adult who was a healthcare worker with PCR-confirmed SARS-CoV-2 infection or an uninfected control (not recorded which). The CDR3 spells CASRKYGGEVNTEAFF. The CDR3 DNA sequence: TGTGCCAGCAGGAAGTACGGGGGGGAAGTGAACACTGAAGCTTTCTTT.